The 32 T cell receptor beta chains listed next were all sequenced from one sample in a study of blood T cell repertoires in COVID-19. Data came from immunoSEQ multiplex PCR; TCRdb stores just in-frame clones and leaves some out. Seen here are 150,000 to 200,000 clones, about 85% observed once, and the top ten hold approximately 1.1%. Sequencing was performed on peripheral blood. Source of these receptors: a man in his fifties or sixties who had recovered from COVID-19.

The chain couples TRBV29-1 to TRBJ2-1; 9 bases align to TRBD1. Germline CDR1 is SQVTM and CDR2 is ANQGSEA. V shed 3 bases, J shed 6 bases, and the junction held 9 bases outside the gene matches. The CDR3 has 15 residues. The CDR3 reads CSVDSRQGVANEQFF. CDR3 DNA sequence: TGCAGCGTTGACTCCCGACAGGGGGTTGCCAATGAGCAGTTCTTC.

The rearrangement links TRBV6-5 to TRBJ1-1, with 9 positions matching TRBD1. This CDR3 is 14 amino acids long. V gave up 5 bases and J gave up 4 bases; unmatched junction bases: 5. Germline CDR1 and CDR2: MNHEY and SVGAGI. This CDR3 is CASSRTGASTEAFF. The DNA of the CDR3 is TGTGCCAGCAGTCGGACAGGGGCCAGCACTGAAGCTTTCTTT.

V is TRBV19 and J is TRBJ1-1; D may be TRBD1 (5 bases). Trimming left V 3 bases short and J 0 bases short, with 5 bases between. The CDR3 has 13 residues. Germline V gives CDR1 LNHDA, CDR2 SQIVND (reference sequence). CDR3 loop: CASSMGLNTEAFF. The CDR3 DNA reads as TGTGCCAGTAGTATGGGGCTGAACACTGAAGCTTTCTTT. Full variable domain (rest looked up from reference TRBV19 and TRBJ1-1): DGGITQSPKYLFRKEGQNVTLSCEQNLNHDAMYWYRQDPGQGLRLIYYSQIVNDFQKGDIAEGYSVSREKKESFPLTVTSAQKNPTAFYLCASSMGLNTEAFFGQGTRLTVV.

CDR3 bases: TGTGCCAGCTCCGGACTACCATACAATGAGCAGTTCTTC. Encoded protein: CASSGLPYNEQFF. The chain joins TRBV9 to TRBJ2-1, with D maybe TRBD2 (6 bases). The CDR3 contains 13 residues. Germline values: CDR1 SGDLS, CDR2 YYNGEE. V was clipped by 7 bases and J by 4 bases, with 12 bases between them.

J is TRBJ2-3 and V is TRBV28; TRBD1 matches at 10 bases. Germline V gene data show CDR1 as MDHEN and CDR2 as SYDVKM. This CDR3 contains 17 residues. V was pared by 4 bases and J by 0 bases, with 7 bases of the junction left unmatched. In DNA form, the CDR3 reads TGTGCCAGCAGTTCTCGGACAGGGGGGTCTAGCACAGATACGCAGTATTTT. This encodes CASSSRTGGSSTDTQYF. Full variable domain (outside the CDR3, taken from reference TRBV28 and TRBJ2-3): DVKVTQSSRYLVKRTGEKVFLECVQDMDHENMFWYRQDPGLGLRLIYFSYDVKMKEKGDIPEGYSVSREKKERFSLILESASTNQTSMYLCASSSRTGGSSTDTQYFGPGTRLTVL.

The J gene is TRBJ2-3, the V gene TRBV3-1 (or the pseudogene TRBV3-2), with 12 bases identical to TRBD2. CDR1 and CDR2 (germline): LGHDT, YNNKEL (reference sequence). With 4 bases clipped from V and 7 bases from J, the junction kept 6 bases outside the gene matches. The CDR3 totals 15 residues. For the CDR3, the DNA is TGTGCCAGCAGCCGATGGACTAGCGGGGATAATACGCAGTATTTT. Translation gives CASSRWTSGDNTQYF.

This chain links TRBV18 with TRBJ2-5; 13 nucleotides align to TRBD2. V was pared by 6 bases and J by 1 base, with 8 bases of the junction left unmatched. This CDR3 comprises 17 residues. CDR1 is KGHSH, CDR2 LQKENI, per germline. The CDR3 loop reads CASSPGTSGAGQETQYF. CDR3 DNA sequence: TGTGCCAGCTCCCCTGGGACTAGCGGGGCCGGCCAAGAGACCCAGTACTTC.

The genes are TRBV6-6 and TRBJ1-2, with 9 bases fitting TRBD1. Losses at the gene ends were 5 bases for V and 8 bases for J; bases not matched to a gene: 12. The germline V gene encodes CDR1 MNHNY and CDR2 SVGAGI (reference sequence). This CDR3 is built from 15 residues. The CDR3 DNA reads TGTGCCAGCAGTCCCCTCAACCGGGACAGGGCCGGCTACACCTTC. Translated, it gives CASSPLNRDRAGYTF.

The chain couples TRBV30 to TRBJ2-1, with TRBD2 matching over 8 bases. This CDR3 spans 14 amino acids. V shed 1 base and J 7 bases; nucleotides not matched to a gene: 6. From germline, CDR1 is GTSNPN and CDR2 SVGIG (reference sequence). In DNA form, the CDR3 reads TGTGCCTGGAGTGAGGGTAGCGGGGAGAATGAGCAGTTCTTC. Encoded protein: CAWSEGSGENEQFF.

The V gene is TRBV11-3, the J gene TRBJ2-2, with a weak D call TRBD2 (6 bases). Trimming removed 3 bases from V and 7 bases from J, with 9 bases in between. Germline CDR1 SGHNT, CDR2 YENEEA. The CDR3 is 13 amino acids. The CDR3 DNA is TGTGCCAGCAGCTTGTCGGGGGTCGGGGAGCTGTTTTTT. It encodes CASSLSGVGELFF.

The chain couples TRBV5-5 to TRBJ1-1, with 10 bases lining up with TRBD1. The V gene's germline CDR1 is SGHKS and CDR2 YYEKEE (reference sequence). The CDR3 covers 13 residues. With V trimmed by 4 bases and J by 7 bases, 4 bases remained unmatched. DNA of the CDR3: TGTGCCAGCAGCCAAGGGGACAGGGGTGAAGCTTTCTTT. Its translation: CASSQGDRGEAFF. The variable domain in full, completed from reference TRBV5-5 and TRBJ1-1, reads DAGVTQSPTHLIKTRGQQVTLRCSPISGHKSVSWYQQVLGQGPQFIFQYYEKEERGRGNFPDRFSARQFPNYSSELNVNALLLGDSALYLCASSQGDRGEAFFGQGTRLTVV.

The CDR3 loop reads CATPRSGVRGEETQYF. In nucleotides, the CDR3 is TGTGCCACCCCCCGCTCCGGGGTGCGGGGGGAAGAGACCCAGTACTTC. The chain combines TRBV7-9 with TRBJ2-5; 8 bases match TRBD2. The CDR3 loop spans 16 amino acids. Trimming cost V 10 bases and J 3 bases; bases outside gene matches: 16. Germline V CDR1 and CDR2: SEHNR, FQNEAQ (reference sequence).

The rearrangement links TRBV6-1 to TRBJ1-1; no firm D call. Looked up from germline, CDR1 is MNHNS and CDR2 is SASEGT. V dropped 0 bases and J dropped 4 bases, with 9 bases sitting between them. This CDR3 spans 14 amino acids. CDR3 sequence reads: CASSEAGIVTEAFF. CDR3 coding DNA: TGTGCCAGCAGTGAAGCGGGCATCGTCACTGAAGCTTTCTTT.

This chain joins TRBV18 and TRBJ2-1, with 8 bases matching TRBD1. The V segment lost 4 bases and the J segment 10 bases; nucleotides outside the gene matches: 6. Germline V gene data show CDR1 as KGHSH and CDR2 as LQKENI. The CDR3 spans 13 residues. The CDR3, as DNA: TGTGCCAGCTCACTGGACAGGGAGAAGGAGCAGTTCTTC. Translating gives CASSLDREKEQFF.

This clone was counted a few times. V gene TRBV7-6 combines with J gene TRBJ2-7, with 7 bases fitting TRBD1. The CDR3 is 15 amino acids. V was clipped by 5 bases and J by 7 bases; unmatched bases: 14. Germline CDR1 reads SGHVS; CDR2 reads FNYEAQ. In DNA form, the CDR3 reads TGTGCCAGCAGCGTAGGTCAGGGGGTCAAGGAGGAGCAGTACTTC. It encodes CASSVGQGVKEEQYF.

This chain links TRBV24-1 with TRBJ1-1; D call uncertain. Looked up from germline, CDR1 is KGHDR and CDR2 is SFDVKD. This CDR3 is 18 amino acids long. Trimming stripped 0 bases from V and 3 bases from J, with 19 bases between. The CDR3 sequence is CATSDLLNLPVRDTEAFF. The CDR3 nucleotides are TGTGCCACCAGTGATTTGCTAAATCTTCCGGTAAGAGACACTGAAGCTTTCTTT.

The chain links TRBV11-2 to TRBJ2-5; tentatively, D is TRBD1 (5 bases). This CDR3 has 15 amino acids. Germline CDR1 SGHAT, CDR2 FQNNGV. The V end lost 4 bases, the J end lost 5 bases, and 17 bases lay between the germline ends. This CDR3 is CASSSQQDERETQYF. The CDR3 coding sequence is TGTGCCAGCAGCTCCCAACAGGACGAAAGGGAGACCCAGTACTTC.

The J gene is TRBJ2-7, the V gene TRBV7-3, with 7 bases identical to TRBD1. J was trimmed by 2 bases and V by 5 bases; bases with no gene match: 6. Germline V gives CDR1 SGHTA, CDR2 FQGTGA. The length of the CDR3 is 14 residues. In DNA, the CDR3 is TGTGCCAGCAGCCCCCGACAGGGCCCCTACGAGCAGTACTTC. Its translation: CASSPRQGPYEQYF.

This rearrangement joins TRBV28 to TRBJ1-1; D uncertain. V was pared by 8 bases and J by 7 bases, with 20 bases between. CDR3 length: 14 amino acids. Germline V gene data show CDR1 as MDHEN and CDR2 as SYDVKM. CDR3 DNA sequence: TGTGCCAGCCGCCTTAATTTGGCCCCCGATGAAGCTTTCTTT. Amino acid sequence: CASRLNLAPDEAFF.

This clone was observed a single time. This rearrangement joins TRBV30 to TRBJ1-2; 8 bases fit TRBD1. V was clipped by 1 base and J by 8 bases; unmatched bases: 9. Germline CDR1 is GTSNPN and CDR2 is SVGIG (reference sequence). The length of the CDR3 is 14 residues. CDR3 protein: CAWSASGGAMGYTF. In DNA form, the CDR3 reads TGTGCCTGGAGTGCATCAGGGGGCGCGATGGGCTACACCTTC.

The chain has TRBV6-2 or TRBV6-3 and TRBJ2-7; 7 bases map to TRBD2. In germline, CDR1 is MNHEY, CDR2 SVGEGT. The length of the CDR3 is 15 residues. After removal of 2 bases from V and 6 bases from J, the junction contained 10 bases not matched to a gene. This CDR3 is CASSYVSGVLSEQYF. CDR3 sequence (DNA): TGTGCCAGCAGTTACGTGAGCGGGGTCCTGAGCGAGCAGTACTTC.

The chain joins TRBV9 to TRBJ2-1; TRBD2 agrees at 11 bases. J gave up 7 bases and V 0 bases, and 3 bases lay outside the gene matches. The CDR3 spans 15 residues. Per germline, CDR1 SGDLS and CDR2 YYNGEE. The CDR3 region is CASSVVSGGVNEQFF. The CDR3 bases are TGTGCCAGCAGCGTAGTTAGCGGGGGGGTTAATGAGCAGTTCTTC.

This clone appeared once. The chain links TRBV11-2 to TRBJ1-5; no reliable D call. Germline V gene lookup returns CDR1 SGHAT and CDR2 FQNNGV. V was trimmed by 3 bases and J by 6 bases, leaving 6 bases between them. This CDR3 has 12 residues. The CDR3 is CASSFGGQPQHF. CDR3 sequence (DNA): TGTGCCAGCAGCTTCGGTGGTCAGCCCCAGCATTTT.

This chain connects TRBV6-6 to TRBJ2-7, with TRBD2 matching over 7 bases. The CDR3 contains 13 residues. Germline trimming cut 10 bases from V and 3 bases from J; bases unmatched to any gene: 9. Germline V CDR1 and CDR2: MNHNY, SVGAGI (reference sequence). The CDR3 is CATHPGGSYEQYF. CDR3 DNA: TGTGCCACCCACCCGGGGGGAAGCTACGAGCAGTACTTC.

In its sample, this clone was seen a few times. The chain combines TRBV19 with TRBJ2-5; a possible D gene is TRBD2 (7 bases). Germline CDR1 reads LNHDA; CDR2 reads SQIVND (reference sequence). The germline V and J ends were trimmed by 6 bases and 5 bases, with 19 bases remaining between them. The CDR3 has 15 amino acids. This chain's CDR3 is CASSTWGGRGETQYF. Here the CDR3 DNA reads TGTGCCAGTAGCACCTGGGGGGGCCGGGGGGAGACCCAGTACTTC.

The chain uses TRBV9 and TRBJ1-1; D gene ambiguous. This CDR3 has 13 amino acids. Germline CDR1 reads SGDLS; CDR2 reads YYNGEE. The V end lost 0 bases, the J end lost 7 bases, and 10 bases lay between the germline ends. In DNA, the CDR3 is TGTGCCAGCAGCGTAGTTCCAGGAAATGAAGCTTTCTTT. This encodes CASSVVPGNEAFF. Supplemented by reference TRBV9 and TRBJ1-1, the full variable domain reads DSGVTQTPKHLITATGQRVTLRCSPRSGDLSVYWYQQSLDQGLQFLIQYYNGEERAKGNILERFSAQQFPDLHSELNLSSLELGDSALYFCASSVVPGNEAFFGQGTRLTVV.

As DNA, the CDR3 is TGTGCCAGCAGCCAACCTCAGCGGGGGAGCCAAGAGACCCAGTACTTC. The encoded protein is CASSQPQRGSQETQYF. This chain connects TRBV4-2 to TRBJ2-5, with 8 positions matching TRBD2. V lost 2 bases, J lost 1 base, and 6 bases stayed unmatched. The germline V gene has CDR1 LGHNA and CDR2 YNFKEQ. The CDR3 contains 16 residues.

Only a few counts were recorded for this clone. The rearrangement joins TRBV7-9 to TRBJ1-1; the D gene is possibly TRBD1 (5 bases). V lost 5 bases and J lost 3, with 10 bases in between. This CDR3 spans 13 amino acids. CDR1 and CDR2 from the germline V gene are SEHNR and FQNEAQ (reference sequence). CDR3 sequence: CASSRGGDTEAFF. The CDR3 bases are TGTGCCAGCAGCCGGGGAGGGGACACTGAAGCTTTCTTT.

On this clone: At the DNA level, this CDR3 is encoded by other sequences in the same sample as well. V and J are TRBV5-1 and TRBJ2-1; TRBD1 is a possible D gene (6 bases). Germline assignment: CDR1 SGHRS and CDR2 YFSETQ. This CDR3 has 15 residues. V lost 1 base to trimming and J lost 0 bases, with 8 bases between them. CDR3 DNA: TGCGCCAGCAGCTTGCAGGGGAGCTCCTACAATGAGCAGTTCTTC. Protein: CASSLQGSSYNEQFF.

The rearrangement joins TRBV9 to TRBJ2-7; TRBD2 agrees at 10 bases. The V and J ends lost 4 bases and 2 bases, in that order; junction bases with no gene match: 6. From germline, CDR1 is SGDLS and CDR2 YYNGEE. The CDR3 runs to 15 residues. CDR3 amino acids: CASSLGSGGPYEQYF. The CDR3 region has the DNA TGTGCCAGCAGCCTAGGTAGCGGGGGGCCCTACGAGCAGTACTTC.

V usage is TRBV7-2 and J usage is TRBJ1-5, with unresolved D. Between the trimmed V and J ends, which lost 6 bases and 6 bases, there was a span of 18 bases. There are 15 residues in the CDR3. Germline V lookup: CDR1 SGHTA, CDR2 FQGNSA. The CDR3 sequence: CASSPFRRATQPQHF. The CDR3 DNA follows: TGTGCCAGCAGTCCCTTTAGAAGAGCCACTCAGCCCCAGCATTTT.

This clone was counted between two and nine times. The chain uses TRBV7-2 and TRBJ1-2; possible D gene TRBD1, 5 bases. CDR1 is SGHTA and CDR2 is FQGNSA in the germline V gene. This CDR3 has 14 residues. Trimming left V 2 bases short and J 3 bases short, with 10 bases between. CDR3 protein: CASSLIGGDYGYTF. The DNA for the CDR3 is TGTGCCAGCAGCTTAATAGGAGGGGACTATGGCTACACCTTC.